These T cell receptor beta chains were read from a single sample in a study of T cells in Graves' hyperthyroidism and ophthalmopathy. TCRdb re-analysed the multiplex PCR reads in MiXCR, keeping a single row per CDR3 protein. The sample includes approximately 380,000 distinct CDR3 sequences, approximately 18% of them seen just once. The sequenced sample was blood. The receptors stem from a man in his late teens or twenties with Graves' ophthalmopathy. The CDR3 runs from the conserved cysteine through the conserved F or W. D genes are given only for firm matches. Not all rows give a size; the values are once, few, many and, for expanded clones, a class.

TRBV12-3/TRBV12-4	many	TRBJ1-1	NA	TGTGCCAGCAGTTTACAGGTAATGTACACTGAAGCTTTCTTT	CASSLQVMYTEAFF
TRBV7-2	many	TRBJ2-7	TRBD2	TGTGCCAGCAGCTTAGGGTCTAGCGGGGGATTCTACGAGCAGTACTTC	CASSLGSSGGFYEQYF
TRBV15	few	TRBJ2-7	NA	TGTGCCACCAGCAGAGACCGCTTGGGGGGGGGGCGGACCTACGAGCAGTACTTC	CATSRDRLGGGRTYEQYF
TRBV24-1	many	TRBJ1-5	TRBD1	TGTGCCACCAGTGATCCGGGACAGGGTGACGGTCAGCCCCAGCATTTT	CATSDPGQGDGQPQHF
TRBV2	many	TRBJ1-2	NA	TGTGCCAGCAGTGAAATGGGCTATGGCTACACCTTC	CASSEMGYGYTF
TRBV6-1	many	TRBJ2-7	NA	TGTGCCAGCAGGCAGAACTCCTACGAGCAGTACTTC	CASRQNSYEQYF
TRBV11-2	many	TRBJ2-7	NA	TGTGCCAGCAGTTCGTCGGGCATCTCCTACGAGCAGTACTTC	CASSSSGISYEQYF
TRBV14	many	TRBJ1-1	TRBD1	TGTGCCAGCAGCCCGCAGGGGGTGAACACTGAAGCTTTCTTT	CASSPQGVNTEAFF
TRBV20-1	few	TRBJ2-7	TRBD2	TGCAGCGGGGGGGCCTACGAGCAGTACTTC	CSGGAYEQYF
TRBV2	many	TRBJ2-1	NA	TGTGCCAGCAGTCCAGGGTCGAGCTCCTACAATGAGCAGTTCTTC	CASSPGSSSYNEQFF
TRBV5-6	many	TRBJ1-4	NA	TGTGCCAGCAGCTGGGACCGACAGCTTAATGAAAAACTGTTTTTT	CASSWDRQLNEKLFF
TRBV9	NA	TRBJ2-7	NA	TGTGCCAGCAGCGTAGCGACGCCCTCGTACGAGCAGTACTTC	CASSVATPSYEQYF
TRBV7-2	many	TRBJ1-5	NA	TGTGCCAGCAGCTTAGTACGGGGTGATCAGCCCCAGCATTTT	CASSLVRGDQPQHF
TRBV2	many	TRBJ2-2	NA	TGTGCCAGCACCCGGACTACGTTGGGCACCGGGGAGCTGTTTTTT	CASTRTTLGTGELFF
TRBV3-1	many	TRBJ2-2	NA	TGTGCCAGCAGCCGAAGAGACACCGGGGAGCTGTTTTTT	CASSRRDTGELFF
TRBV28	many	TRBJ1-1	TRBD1	TGTGCCAGCAGTTTACGTCGGGACAGGGGCTCAGGGGAGGCTTTCTTT	CASSLRRDRGSGEAFF
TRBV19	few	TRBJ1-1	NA	TGTGCCAGTAGTATCCTAGGGATGGACACTGAAGCTTTCTTT	CASSILGMDTEAFF
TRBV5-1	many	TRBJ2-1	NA	TGCGCCAGCAGCTTGGACACTTTCTCCTACAATGAGCAGTTCTTC	CASSLDTFSYNEQFF
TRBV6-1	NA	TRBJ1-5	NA	TGTGCCAGCAGACCGGGGCCGAATCAGCCCCAGCATTTT	CASRPGPNQPQHF
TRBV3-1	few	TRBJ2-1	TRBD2	TGTGCCAGCAGCCAAGATTCTCCGTACTCTTTGTCCGAGGGACTAGGCAATGAGCAGTTCTTC	CASSQDSPYSLSEGLGNEQFF
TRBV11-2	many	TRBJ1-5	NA	TGTGCCAGCAGTGTGGGGCAGGGACCCAATCAGCCCCAGCATTTT	CASSVGQGPNQPQHF
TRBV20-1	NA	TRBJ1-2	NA	TGCAGTGCGGGGGGGGGGATATATGGCTACACCTTC	CSAGGGIYGYTF
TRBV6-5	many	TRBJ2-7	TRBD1	TGTGCCAGCAGTTACTCGACAGGGCCCAACGAGCAGTACTTC	CASSYSTGPNEQYF
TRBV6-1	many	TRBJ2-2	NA	TGTGCCAGCAGCTTGGACACCGGGGAGCTGTTTTTT	CASSLDTGELFF
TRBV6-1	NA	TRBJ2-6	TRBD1	TGTGCCAGCAGTGGACAGGGGGCAGGGGGGGCCAACGTCCTGACTTTC	CASSGQGAGGANVLTF
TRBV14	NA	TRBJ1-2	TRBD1	TGTGCCAGCAGCCAAGGGGGGACAGGGATGCCTAACTATGGCTACACCTTC	CASSQGGTGMPNYGYTF
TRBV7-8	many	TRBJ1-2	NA	TGTGCCAGCAGCTTAGCTGATTACTATGGCTACACCTTC	CASSLADYYGYTF
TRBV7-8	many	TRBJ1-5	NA	TGTGCCAGCAGCTTAGGCAACAATCAGCCCCAGCATTTT	CASSLGNNQPQHF
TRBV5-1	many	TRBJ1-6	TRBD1	TGCGCCAGCAGTCTTCAATCAGGGGGTCTAGAACCCCTCCACTTT	CASSLQSGGLEPLHF
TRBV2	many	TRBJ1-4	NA	TGTGCCTCGGTTGGGGATAACGAAAAACTGTTTTTT	CASVGDNEKLFF
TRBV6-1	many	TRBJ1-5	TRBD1	TGTGCCAGTTCCCGGGGGACAGGGGGCCGGGGTAATCAGCCCCAGCATTTT	CASSRGTGGRGNQPQHF
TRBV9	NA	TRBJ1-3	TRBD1	TGTGCCAGCAGCTTCCGGGACAGGGGCCTAGCTGGGGACACCATATATTTT	CASSFRDRGLAGDTIYF
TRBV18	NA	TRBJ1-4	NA	TGTGCCAGCTCCCTCCAGAGCCCTGGGCAGGAAAAACTGTTTTTT	CASSLQSPGQEKLFF
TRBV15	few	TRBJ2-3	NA	TGTGCCACCAGCGAACGGGGGCAGGAAGATACGCAGTATTTT	CATSERGQEDTQYF
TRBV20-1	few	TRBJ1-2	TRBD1	TGCAGTGCTCCTATACTAACAGGGGTGGGCTACACCTTC	CSAPILTGVGYTF
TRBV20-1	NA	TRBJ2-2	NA	TGCAGTGCTAGTATGATGACGTTCGCTAGCAACACCGGGGAGCTGTTTTTT	CSASMMTFASNTGELFF
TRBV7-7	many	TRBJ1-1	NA	TGTGCTAGCAGCCCCTTAGTATGGATCGGGAACACTGAAGCTTTCTTT	CASSPLVWIGNTEAFF
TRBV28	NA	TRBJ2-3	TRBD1	TGTGCCAGCATAAGGGACAGGGTTCCAGATACGCAGTATTTT	CASIRDRVPDTQYF
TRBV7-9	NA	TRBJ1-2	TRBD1	TGTGCCAGCAGCCTCGACAGGGGTTACGCTGGCTACACCTTC	CASSLDRGYAGYTF
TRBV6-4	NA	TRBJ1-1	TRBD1	TGTGCCAGCAGAGGGACAGGCGACACTGAAGCTTTCTTT	CASRGTGDTEAFF
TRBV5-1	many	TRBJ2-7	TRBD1	TGCGCCAGCAGCTTGGAAGGGGGCGCTTCGGTCTTCTACGAGCAGTACTTC	CASSLEGGASVFYEQYF